Presented here are 28 T cell receptor beta chains from one specimen sequenced in a study of control samples from healthy donors and cancer patients. Assay: immunoSEQ multiplex PCR; the TCRdb copy retains only in-frame clones and omits some. The repertoire consists of 110,000 to 150,000 clones, with approximately 90% occurring once and the leading ten covering around 10%. The specimen was blood. The receptor source for this set is a woman younger than 45 in good health.

The rearrangement links TRBV11-2 to TRBJ2-7; TRBD1 agrees at 8 bases. This CDR3 is built from 15 residues. The V gene's germline CDR1 is SGHAT and CDR2 FQNNGV. Trimming at V came to 5 bases and at J to 4 bases, leaving 10 bases not matched to a gene. CDR3 sequence (DNA): TGTGCCAGCAGCCGCGGACAGGGTTTAACTTACGAGCAGTACTTC. Amino acids: CASSRGQGLTYEQYF.

This clone was seen just once. The chain has TRBV4-2 and TRBJ2-3; the D gene is possibly TRBD2 (5 bases). The length of the CDR3 is 17 residues. Germline CDR1 is LGHNA and CDR2 is YNFKEQ. V dropped 1 base and J dropped 7 bases, with 21 bases sitting between them. CDR3 in amino acids: CASSQGPSSGPGNTQYF. Written as DNA, the CDR3 is TGTGCCAGCAGCCAAGGGCCTAGTTCGGGCCCGGGGAATACGCAGTATTTT.

V usage is TRBV18 and J usage is TRBJ1-2; unclear D gene. CDR3 size: 15 residues. The V end lost 5 bases, the J end lost 4 bases, and 17 bases lay between the germline ends. Germline lookup yields CDR1 KGHSH and CDR2 LQKENI. The CDR3 protein is CASSTGRGGGYGYTF. Here the CDR3 DNA reads TGTGCCAGCTCAACCGGCCGTGGAGGTGGCTATGGCTACACCTTC.

This chain joins TRBV18 and TRBJ2-2; 8 bases are shared with TRBD2. This CDR3 contains 15 residues. Germline V gene lookup returns CDR1 KGHSH and CDR2 LQKENI. J gave up 3 bases and V 3 bases, and 3 bases lay outside the gene matches. The CDR3 reads CASSPGTRHTGELFF. The CDR3 nucleotides read TGTGCCAGCTCACCCGGGACTAGACACACCGGGGAGCTGTTTTTT.

This chain connects TRBV3-1 (or the pseudogene TRBV3-2) to TRBJ2-5; no clear D. There are 15 residues in the CDR3. V gave up 2 bases and J gave up 5 bases, with 15 bases separating them. The germline gives CDR1 LGHDT, CDR2 YNNKEL (reference sequence). DNA for the CDR3: TGTGCCAGCAGCCAACGGTCCGGTGGGATGGAGACCCAGTACTTC. This encodes CASSQRSGGMETQYF.

This clone has a handful of counts. V and J are TRBV25-1 and TRBJ1-1; TRBD1 aligns across 9 bases. The CDR3 extends over 14 amino acids. The germline V gene encodes CDR1 MGHDK and CDR2 SYGVNS. The trim removed 1 base at V and 4 bases at J, leaving 1 base unmatched. The CDR3 nucleotides are TGTGCCAGCAGTGAATGGACAGGGGTCACTGAAGCTTTCTTT. Translation gives CASSEWTGVTEAFF.

The gene calls are TRBV14 and TRBJ2-3; TRBD1 matches at 7 bases. V trimming: 1 base; J trimming: 4 bases; junction bases outside the gene matches: 8. Germline lookup yields CDR1 SGHDN and CDR2 FVKESK. The CDR3 totals 16 residues. The CDR3 loop is CASSQGQGINPDTQYF. CDR3 DNA: TGTGCCAGCAGCCAAGGACAGGGAATTAACCCAGATACGCAGTATTTT.

The CDR3 reads CASSDLTGVTYGYTF. CDR3 DNA sequence: TGTGCCAGCAGTGATTTAACAGGAGTTACCTATGGCTACACCTTC. The chain uses TRBV6-1 and TRBJ1-2; tentative D call: TRBD1 (5 bases). This CDR3 is 15 amino acids long. Trimming removed 3 bases at V and 4 bases at J, with 15 bases between. The V gene's germline CDR1 is MNHNS and CDR2 SASEGT.

The chain joins TRBV30 to TRBJ2-1; 15 nucleotides align to TRBD2. V was clipped by 3 bases and J by 2 bases; unmatched bases: 5. Germline V gene lookup returns CDR1 GTSNPN and CDR2 SVGIG (reference sequence). The CDR3 contains 17 residues. CDR3 in DNA: TGTGCCTGGAGGGGGACTAGCGGGAGGAAAACCTACAATGAGCAGTTCTTC. This codes for CAWRGTSGRKTYNEQFF.

V usage is TRBV6-5 and J usage is TRBJ2-7, with 10 bases identical to TRBD2. Germline V lookup: CDR1 MNHEY, CDR2 SVGAGI. The CDR3 is 15 residues long. V was clipped by 7 bases and J by 5 bases; unmatched bases: 11. DNA of the CDR3: TGTGCCAGCACGGAGGTACTAGCGGGATCCAACGAGCAGTACTTC. Protein: CASTEVLAGSNEQYF.

This chain links TRBV18 with TRBJ1-1; maybe TRBD1 (5 bases). Trimming removed 2 bases from V and 11 bases from J, with 15 bases in between. Per the germline V gene, CDR1 is KGHSH and CDR2 is LQKENI. This CDR3 is 13 amino acids long. The CDR3: CASSPDRNKVAFF. In DNA form, the CDR3 reads TGTGCCAGCTCACCAGACAGAAACAAAGTGGCTTTCTTT.

This clone was observed a single time. This sequence joins TRBV6-5 and TRBJ2-3, with D tentatively TRBD1 (6 bases). Germline-derived CDR1 and CDR2 are MNHEY and SVGAGI. This CDR3 comprises 16 residues. V dropped 0 bases and J dropped 6 bases, with 16 bases sitting between them. The CDR3 region is CASSYSVRGNSDTQYF. Here the CDR3 DNA reads TGTGCCAGCAGTTACTCGGTCAGGGGCAATTCGGATACGCAGTATTTT.

This clone has a single count. The CDR3 protein is CASSLDRDRNEAFF. DNA of the CDR3: TGCGCCAGCAGCTTGGATCGGGACAGAAATGAAGCTTTCTTT. The rearrangement links TRBV5-1 to TRBJ1-1; 7 bases align to TRBD1. Germline V gene sequence: CDR1 SGHRS, CDR2 YFSETQ. With V trimmed by 0 bases and J by 7 bases, 6 bases remained unmatched. This CDR3 has 14 amino acids.

The chain is built from TRBV6-1 and TRBJ2-7; D is ambiguous. The CDR3 extends over 15 amino acids. Germline values: CDR1 MNHNS, CDR2 SASEGT. Trimming took off 1 base at V and 2 bases at J, with 12 bases between the two ends. The CDR3 bases are TGTGCCAGCAGTGAAGAACCCAGCCGAGCCTACGAGCAGTACTTC. It encodes CASSEEPSRAYEQYF.

The V call is TRBV10-3, the J call TRBJ1-5; the D is unclear. The germline CDR1 and CDR2 sequences are ENHRY and SYGVKD. CDR3 length equals 14 residues. Trimming cost V 8 bases and J 1 base, with 12 bases left between them. CDR3 in amino acids: CAIAVDPSNQPQHF. CDR3 bases: TGTGCCATCGCGGTGGACCCAAGCAATCAGCCCCAGCATTTT.

The V gene is TRBV11-2, the J gene TRBJ2-7, with D tentatively TRBD2 (5 bases). Germline values: CDR1 SGHAT, CDR2 FQNNGV. The length of the CDR3 is 13 residues. Trimming stripped 1 base from V and 6 bases from J, with 10 bases between. Here the CDR3 reads CASSLASFLEQYF. The CDR3 bases are TGTGCCAGCAGCTTAGCTAGCTTCCTCGAGCAGTACTTC.

The chain combines TRBV5-1 with TRBJ1-1; D is unresolved. Trimming stripped 1 base from V and 1 base from J, with 8 bases between. The CDR3 totals 14 residues. The germline V gene encodes CDR1 SGHRS and CDR2 YFSETQ. For the CDR3, the DNA is TGCGCCAGCAGCTTGCGGACGGCGAACACTGAAGCTTTCTTT. It encodes CASSLRTANTEAFF.

The V gene is TRBV23-1, the J gene TRBJ2-1; D gene uncertain. TRBV23-1 is identified as an open reading frame with a role that is uncertain. V was shortened by 4 bases and J by 1 base, with 20 bases between the two germline ends. This CDR3 is built from 18 residues. CDR3 in amino acids: CASSPNTTWGNSYNEQFF. CDR3 bases: TGCGCCAGCAGTCCAAACACCACGTGGGGAAATTCCTACAATGAGCAGTTCTTC.

This chain joins TRBV4-2 and TRBJ2-7, with D unclear. V shed 4 bases and J shed 7 bases, with 17 bases lying between them. CDR1 and CDR2 from the germline V gene are LGHNA and YNFKEQ. The CDR3 runs 14 residues. CDR3 in amino acids: CASSPPIGSGEQYF. The CDR3, as DNA: TGTGCCAGCAGCCCCCCCATAGGTTCGGGTGAGCAGTACTTC.

V usage is TRBV7-2 and J usage is TRBJ2-5; TRBD2 agrees at 7 bases. Germline CDR1 SGHTA, CDR2 FQGNSA. The CDR3 is 18 residues long. Trimming took 0 bases from V and 5 from J; bases not matched to a gene: 15. The CDR3 DNA sequence: TGTGCCAGCAGCTTAGCGCTACTTCGGGAGGAGGGCAAGGAGACCCAGTACTTC. Translation gives CASSLALLREEGKETQYF.

This clone was observed a handful of times. Other DNA sequences in this sample translate to the same CDR3. This chain joins TRBV29-1 and TRBJ2-5, with D possibly TRBD1 on 6 matching bases. The germline V gene encodes CDR1 SQVTM and CDR2 ANQGSEA. The CDR3 covers 12 residues. The germline V and J ends were trimmed by 6 bases and 0 bases, with 8 bases remaining between them. The CDR3, as DNA: TGCAGCGTCCGGACAGACCAAGAGACCCAGTACTTC. The encoded protein is CSVRTDQETQYF.

The chain carries TRBV27 and TRBJ2-7; unclear D gene. Trimming took 1 base from V and 0 from J, leaving 7 bases between them. This CDR3 comprises 14 residues. Germline CDR1 and CDR2: MNHEY and SMNVEV (reference sequence). CDR3: CASSLLASSYEQYF. The CDR3 DNA reads TGTGCCAGCAGTTTATTAGCCAGCTCCTACGAGCAGTACTTC.

This clone has only a few counts. V and J are TRBV9 and TRBJ2-7; tentatively, D is TRBD2 (6 bases). V lost 0 bases, J lost 3 bases, and 13 bases lay in between. Germline CDR1 and CDR2: SGDLS and YYNGEE. This CDR3 has 15 amino acids. The CDR3 DNA follows: TGTGCCAGCAGCGTAGCACCTGGGACTGACTACGAGCAGTACTTC. Its translation: CASSVAPGTDYEQYF. The complete variable domain, with remaining parts taken from reference TRBV9 and TRBJ2-7, reads DSGVTQTPKHLITATGQRVTLRCSPRSGDLSVYWYQQSLDQGLQFLIQYYNGEERAKGNILERFSAQQFPDLHSELNLSSLELGDSALYFCASSVAPGTDYEQYFGPGTRLTVT.

The gene calls are TRBV12-5 and TRBJ2-7; TRBD1 aligns across 9 bases. The trim removed 5 bases at V and 3 bases at J, leaving 8 bases unmatched. Germline V lookup: CDR1 LGHNT, CDR2 FRNRAP. This CDR3 has 15 residues. The CDR3 protein is CASGPPATGGYEQYF. The CDR3 nucleotides read TGTGCTAGTGGTCCGCCAGCGACAGGGGGCTACGAGCAGTACTTC.

This chain joins TRBV6-5 and TRBJ2-4; D is perhaps TRBD1 (6 bases). Trimming cost V 6 bases and J 8 bases, with 14 bases left between them. Germline V gives CDR1 MNHEY, CDR2 SVGAGI. This CDR3 contains 13 residues. CDR3 in amino acids: CASSRTAGDIQYF. The CDR3, as DNA: TGTGCCAGCAGCCGGACAGCAGGGGACATTCAGTACTTC.

Remarks on this clone: The sample carries other DNA sequences with the same CDR3. The CDR3 is CSARDVYGYTF. DNA for the CDR3: TGCAGTGCTAGGGACGTTTATGGCTACACCTTC. The V call is TRBV20-1, the J call TRBJ1-2; D remains ambiguous. In germline, CDR1 is DFQATT, CDR2 SNEGSKA (reference sequence). Trimming took off 3 bases at V and 5 bases at J, with 7 bases between the two ends. The length of the CDR3 is 11 residues.

The J gene is TRBJ2-1, the V gene TRBV6-5; TRBD2 aligns across 8 bases. This CDR3 region has 15 residues. After removal of 7 bases from V and 15 bases from J, the junction contained 20 bases not matched to a gene. CDR1 is MNHEY, CDR2 SVGAGI, per germline. CDR3 coding DNA: TGTGCCAGCACCGAAGGGAGAGCAAGCGGGAGATGGTGGTTCTTC. Translated, it gives CASTEGRASGRWWFF.

The J gene is TRBJ2-3, the V gene TRBV3-1 (or the pseudogene TRBV3-2); D perhaps matches TRBD2 (6 bases). Germline CDR1 reads LGHDT; CDR2 reads YNNKEL (reference sequence). This CDR3 has 16 amino acids. V was pared by 0 bases and J by 6 bases, with 16 bases between. The CDR3 bases are TGTGCCAGCAGCCAAGACGGGACGGGAGAAGGTGATACGCAGTATTTT. This sequence encodes CASSQDGTGEGDTQYF.